This TCR beta chain was observed in a study of blood T cell repertoires in COVID-19. The wider study: Donors in the United States, Italy and Spain gave samples during acute or convalescent COVID-19. PBMCs, B-cell-depleted T cells, or T cells were the source of the cDNA or gDNA that made up the material.

In the original analysis: Amplified reference gene primers provided the basis for estimating nucleated cell counts. Sequencing used immunoSEQ multiplex PCR; TCRdb keeps in-frame clones, though not all of them. That table supplies the V and J calls and clone size; D and trimming were determined from the DNA. The table has 40,000 to 65,000 clones, about 86% seen once; the top ten hold 10% to 15%. The J segment lost 8 bases and the V segment lost 2 bases, leaving 6 bases of the junction unmatched. The CDR3 has 16 residues. Germline V gene lookup returns CDR1 GTSNPN and CDR2 SVGIG (reference sequence). This clone has a handful of counts.

The chain couples TRBV30 to TRBJ2-1; 16 nucleotides line up with TRBD2. The sequence came from a man between 65 and 85 years old with active COVID-19. The sequencing sample was made of peripheral blood. The CDR3 sequence: CAWSRGTSGGAYEQFF. CDR3 bases: TGTGCCTGGAGTCGTGGGACTAGCGGGGGGGCATATGAGCAGTTCTTC. Combining the CDR3 with reference TRBV30 and TRBJ2-1 gives the whole variable domain SQTIHQWPATLVQPVGSPLSLECTVEGTSNPNLYWYRQAAGRGLQLLFYSVGIGQISSEVPQNLSASRPQDRQFILSSKKLLLSDSGFYLCAWSRGTSGGAYEQFFGPGTRLTVL.